This entry lists 20 T cell receptor beta chains sequenced from one sample in a study of blood T cells in healthy people across ages. The authors ran a second PCR of about 6 to 12 cycles using a sample-barcoded 5' primer and a J-beta primer mix. Using its own MiXCR run on the 5' RACE reads, TCRdb lists one record per CDR3 protein. Counted here are about 1.8 million distinct CDR3 sequences, 49% occurring once; the ten biggest clones make up over 2%. The specimen was blood. The source of these receptors is a woman between 40 and 50 years old in good health.

CDR3 DNA: TGTGCCAGCAGTGATATCGCGGAGACCCAGTACTTC. Protein: CASSDIAETQYF. The chain carries TRBV6-1 and TRBJ2-5; D call uncertain. Per germline, CDR1 MNHNS and CDR2 SASEGT. The CDR3 contains 12 residues. Between the trimmed V and J ends, which lost 3 bases and 5 bases, there was a span of 7 bases.

This clonotype came up a few times. The rearrangement uses TRBV6-1 and TRBJ2-7, with D uncertain. Between the trimmed V and J ends, which lost 6 bases and 0 bases, there was a span of 12 bases. Germline V lookup: CDR1 MNHNS, CDR2 SASEGT. There are 14 residues in the CDR3. For the CDR3, the DNA is TGTGCCAGCAGGGGGATGTGGAACTCCTACGAGCAGTACTTC. This translates into CASRGMWNSYEQYF.

The count of this clonotype is one. The CDR3 bases are TGTGCCAGCAGCTTAGGCCCGGGACTAGCGGGGTTCACAGAGCAGTTCTTC. It yields the protein CASSLGPGLAGFTEQFF. The V and J genes are TRBV13 and TRBJ2-1, with 13 nucleotides matching TRBD2. Per germline, CDR1 PRHDT and CDR2 FYEKMQ (reference sequence). The CDR3 contains 17 residues. V dropped 0 bases and J dropped 10; count of bases not matched to a gene: 9.

In its sample, this clonotype was seen a few times. The rearrangement links TRBV28 to TRBJ2-3; D perhaps matches TRBD2 (6 bases). Trimming shortened V by 4 bases and J by 2 bases, and 16 bases separated the two germline ends. CDR1 and CDR2 (germline): MDHEN, SYDVKM. The CDR3 contains 16 residues. CDR3 amino acids: CASSSPNGGNTDTQYF. The CDR3 DNA follows: TGTGCCAGCAGTTCTCCTAACGGGGGAAACACAGATACGCAGTATTTT.

The CDR3 DNA sequence: TGTGCCAGCAGTCCCCTCTCTCCGCTAGCGGGGGGCACAGATACGCAGTATTTT. This gives the protein CASSPLSPLAGGTDTQYF. The chain combines TRBV12-3 or TRBV12-4 with TRBJ2-3; 10 bases map to TRBD2. The CDR3 runs to 18 residues. V shed 5 bases and J 1 base; nucleotides not matched to a gene: 12.

The V gene is TRBV5-5, the J gene TRBJ2-1; 11 bases are a match to TRBD2. With 5 bases clipped from V and 4 bases from J, the junction kept 17 bases outside the gene matches. CDR3 length: 19 amino acids. CDR1 and CDR2 from the germline V gene are SGHKS and YYEKEE (reference sequence). CDR3 loop: CASRSAGLAGGRAYNEQFF. The CDR3, as DNA: TGTGCCAGCAGATCCGCGGGGCTAGCGGGGGGACGAGCTTACAATGAGCAGTTCTTC.

A few counts support this clonotype. CDR3: CASSGQGTSEQYF. As DNA, the CDR3 is TGTGCCAGCAGCGGACAGGGGACCAGCGAGCAGTACTTC. The V and J genes are TRBV6-5 and TRBJ2-7, with 9 positions matching TRBD1. The ends lost 6 bases at V and 6 bases at J; junction bases unmatched: 6. CDR3 length equals 13 residues. The germline V gene encodes CDR1 MNHEY and CDR2 SVGAGI.

This clonotype was seen a handful of times. This chain uses TRBV20-1 with TRBJ2-7; the D call may be TRBD1 or TRBD2 (5 bases each). Looked up from germline, CDR1 is DFQATT and CDR2 is SNEGSKA (reference sequence). V gave up 1 base and J gave up 10 bases, with 17 bases separating them. The CDR3 runs 13 residues. The CDR3 region is CSARVRVLGDQYF. The CDR3 coding sequence is TGCAGTGCTAGAGTTCGAGTCCTGGGGGACCAGTACTTC.

J is TRBJ2-3 and V is TRBV25-1, with D possibly TRBD2 on 5 matching bases. Trimming pared 11 bases from V and 1 base from J, leaving 16 bases between. This CDR3 has 14 residues. CDR1 is MGHDK and CDR2 is SYGVNS in the germline V gene. As DNA, the CDR3 is TGTGCCGGCCGGACGAAGGGAGGCACAGATACGCAGTATTTT. Translating it yields CAGRTKGGTDTQYF.

The chain combines TRBV6-2 or TRBV6-3 with TRBJ2-7; 9 positions match TRBD2. Germline V gene sequence: CDR1 MNHEY, CDR2 SVGEGT. The V gene end was trimmed by 6 bases and the J gene end by 6 bases; junction bases not matched to a gene: 6. The CDR3 contains 13 residues. CDR3 region: CASRSSGDREQYF. In DNA, the CDR3 is TGTGCCAGCAGGTCTAGCGGGGATCGCGAGCAGTACTTC.

The chain uses TRBV3-1 and TRBJ2-5; possibly TRBD1 for D (5 bases). The J call may be in error: the DNA end matches TRBJ2-7 better. The CDR3 runs to 16 residues. Germline V lookup: CDR1 LGHDT, CDR2 YNNKEL (reference sequence). The CDR3 loop is CASSQDWWQGPSEQYF. The CDR3 nucleotides are TGTGCCAGCAGCCAAGATTGGTGGCAGGGTCCGAGCGAGCAGTACTTC.

The chain joins TRBV6-5 to TRBJ2-1; 7 bases line up with TRBD1. CDR3 length: 17 amino acids. Germline V gives CDR1 MNHEY, CDR2 SVGAGI. The junction had 14 bases not matched to a gene; V was cut back by 2 bases and J by 7 bases. CDR3 nucleotide sequence: TGTGCCAGCAGTTACGTTTCAGGGGGACAAAAACGGAATGAGCAGTTCTTC. Its protein product is CASSYVSGGQKRNEQFF.

V and J are TRBV15 and TRBJ1-6, with 11 bases that match TRBD1. V trimming: 3 bases; J trimming: 10 bases; junction bases outside the gene matches: 8. The length of the CDR3 is 16 residues. Germline V gives CDR1 LNHNV, CDR2 YYDKDF (reference sequence). As DNA, the CDR3 is TGTGCCACCAGCAGGGGTGGGACAGGGGGTAGCTCACCCCTCCACTTT. It specifies CATSRGGTGGSSPLHF.

There are a few counts of this clonotype. This chain links TRBV6-5 with TRBJ2-7; D is unclear. Trimming shortened V by 2 bases and J by 5 bases, and 19 bases separated the two germline ends. The CDR3 consists of 16 residues. Germline V gives CDR1 MNHEY, CDR2 SVGAGI. CDR3 bases: TGTGCCAGCAGTTACGCAAGTCATCGAAGGCTAAACGAGCAGTACTTC. Translated, it gives CASSYASHRRLNEQYF.

This chain links TRBV20-1 with TRBJ2-5; weak D call: TRBD2 (6 bases). The germline V gene encodes CDR1 DFQATT and CDR2 SNEGSKA (reference sequence). V was shortened by 3 bases and J by 2 bases, with 19 bases between the two germline ends. This CDR3 is 16 amino acids long. The CDR3 region is CSARGRQGEAQETQYF. CDR3 DNA: TGCAGTGCTAGGGGACGTCAAGGGGAGGCACAAGAGACCCAGTACTTC.

This chain connects TRBV4-2 to TRBJ1-6, with 7 nucleotides matching TRBD1. V lost 0 bases, J lost 8 bases, and 7 bases stayed unmatched. This CDR3 is built from 16 residues. Per germline, CDR1 LGHNA and CDR2 YNFKEQ. As DNA, the CDR3 is TGTGCCAGCAGCCAAGACCCCGGGACAGTGGATTCACCCCTCCACTTT. It codes for CASSQDPGTVDSPLHF.

The CDR3: CASSLFRNADNYGYTF. The CDR3 DNA sequence: TGCGCCAGCAGCTTGTTCAGAAACGCCGATAACTATGGCTACACCTTC. The chain recombines TRBV5-1 with TRBJ1-2, with no clear D. Trimming stripped 1 base from V and 1 base from J, with 14 bases between. Germline V gene data show CDR1 as SGHRS and CDR2 as YFSETQ. This CDR3 region has 16 residues.

A single count supports this clonotype. This chain links TRBV27 with TRBJ2-1; D uncertain. V gave up 6 bases and J gave up 10 bases, with 16 bases separating them. This CDR3 region has 13 residues. Germline CDR1 is MNHEY and CDR2 is SMNVEV (reference sequence). CDR3 in DNA: TGTGCCAGCAGGCGGCCGGACCGGCGGGAGCAGTTCTTC. Translating gives CASRRPDRREQFF.

V usage is TRBV10-3 and J usage is TRBJ2-5, with unresolved D. Trimming stripped 0 bases from V and 11 bases from J, with 13 bases between. Germline V gene data show CDR1 as ENHRY and CDR2 as SYGVKD. The CDR3 contains 13 residues. CDR3 in DNA: TGTGCCATCAGTGAGTCGGGCCAGCTTGAGCAGTACTTC. Amino acids: CAISESGQLEQYF.

This clonotype was seen more than once but under ten times. The chain combines TRBV12-3 or TRBV12-4 with TRBJ2-7; D may be TRBD2 (6 bases). This CDR3 has 15 amino acids. Between the trimmed V and J ends, which lost 3 bases and 6 bases, there was a span of 18 bases. The CDR3 region has the DNA TGTGCCAGCAGTTTCCGGGACTGGAGAGTATCCGAGCAGTACTTC. Residues: CASSFRDWRVSEQYF.